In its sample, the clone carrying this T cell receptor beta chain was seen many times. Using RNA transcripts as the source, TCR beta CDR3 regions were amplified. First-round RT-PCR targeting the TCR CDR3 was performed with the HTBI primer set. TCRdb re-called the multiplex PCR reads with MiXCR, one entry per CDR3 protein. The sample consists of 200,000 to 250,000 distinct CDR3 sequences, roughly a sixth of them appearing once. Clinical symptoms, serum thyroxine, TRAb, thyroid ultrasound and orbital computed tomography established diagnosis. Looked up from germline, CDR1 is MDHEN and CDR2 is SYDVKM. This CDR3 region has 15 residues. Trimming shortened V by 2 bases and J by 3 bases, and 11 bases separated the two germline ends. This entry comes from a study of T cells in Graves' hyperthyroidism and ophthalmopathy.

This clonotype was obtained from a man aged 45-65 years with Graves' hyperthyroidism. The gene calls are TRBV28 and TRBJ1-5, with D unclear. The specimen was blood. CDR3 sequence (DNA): TGTGCCAGCAGTTTAGCGGTTACAGACAATCAGCCCCAGCATTTT. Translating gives CASSLAVTDNQPQHF.